Listed below are T cell receptor beta chains from one sample, sequenced in a study of cytomegalovirus exposure and HLA in healthy donors. Assay used: immunoSEQ multiplex PCR; TCRdb lists only in-frame clones, some missing. The data hold approximately 200,000 clones, with around 83% observed a single time. Sequences were obtained from PBMCs. The receptor source for this set is a girl aged 5 to 17 in good health and CMV-seronegative. The CDR3 runs from the conserved cysteine through the conserved F or W. D genes are given only for firm matches. The size field is filled for only some rows; it gives once, few, many or a size class.

TRBV7-9	TRBJ1-1	TRBD1	.	CASSLLDRDRNTEAFF	TGTGCCAGCAGCTTACTCGACCGGGACAGGAACACTGAAGCTTTCTTT
TRBV30	TRBJ2-5	TRBD2	.	CAWSLISGQETQYF	TGTGCCTGGAGTCTCATTAGCGGGCAAGAGACCCAGTACTTC
TRBV6-1	TRBJ2-4	.	once	CASSQGLAKNIQYF	TGTGCCAGCAGCCAGGGGTTAGCCAAAAACATTCAGTACTTC
TRBV29-1	TRBJ2-3	.	.	CSVRQTAADTQYF	TGCAGCGTTCGTCAGACGGCGGCAGATACGCAGTATTTT
TRBV7-2	TRBJ2-3	TRBD2	.	CASKASGGDTQYF	TGTGCCAGCAAAGCAAGCGGGGGGGATACGCAGTATTTT
TRBV5-6	TRBJ1-2	.	few	CASSLDEGVYGYTF	TGTGCCAGCAGCTTGGATGAGGGGGTCTATGGCTACACCTTC
TRBV21-1	TRBJ1-1	.	.	CASSKRQDKPQAGGNTEAFF	TGTGCCAGCAGCAAAAGACAGGATAAGCCCCAAGCAGGGGGGAACACTGAAGCTTTCTTT
TRBV19	TRBJ1-1	.	.	CATKMNTEAFF	TGTGCCACTAAAATGAACACTGAAGCTTTCTTT
TRBV5-1	TRBJ1-2	.	.	CASSTEGGTRGYTF	TGCGCCAGCAGCACTGAGGGAGGTACCCGGGGCTACACCTTC
TRBV7-3	TRBJ1-3	TRBD1	.	CASSSAGQGRGNTIYF	TGTGCCAGCAGCTCCGCGGGACAGGGGAGAGGAAACACCATATATTTT
TRBV29-1	TRBJ2-5	TRBD1	.	CSVGIWTGTETQYF	TGCAGCGTTGGAATATGGACAGGGACAGAGACCCAGTACTTC
TRBV27	TRBJ2-7	.	.	CASSPRFQDSSYEQYF	TGTGCCAGCAGTCCCCGGTTCCAGGACAGCTCCTACGAGCAGTACTTC
TRBV7-2	TRBJ2-5	TRBD2	.	CASSSRRLAGETQYF	TGTGCCAGCAGCTCCCGCCGACTAGCGGGGGAGACCCAGTACTTC
TRBV5-4	TRBJ2-7	TRBD2	.	CASSSSTTSGGTYEQYF	TGTGCCAGCAGCTCATCCACTACTAGCGGGGGGACCTACGAGCAGTACTTC
TRBV27	TRBJ1-3	TRBD1	.	CASRGTGSGNTIYF	TGTGCCAGCAGGGGGACAGGCTCTGGAAACACCATATATTTT
TRBV7-2	TRBJ1-2	TRBD1	.	CASSRDRGYGYTF	TGTGCCAGCAGCCGAGACAGGGGCTATGGCTACACCTTC
TRBV28	TRBJ1-5	.	once	CASSLTVNQPQHF	TGTGCCAGCAGTTTGACAGTTAATCAGCCCCAGCATTTT
TRBV7-2	TRBJ1-2	.	.	CASSFQALISRGYTF	TGTGCCAGCAGCTTCCAGGCCCTCATCTCCCGGGGCTACACCTTC
TRBV6-6	TRBJ1-1	.	.	CASSYLRGDTEAFF	TGTGCCAGCAGTTACCTCAGGGGTGACACTGAAGCTTTCTTT
TRBV6-1	TRBJ1-4	TRBD1	.	CASRRDRGNEKLFF	TGTGCCAGCAGGAGGGACAGGGGGAATGAAAAACTGTTTTTT
TRBV6-1	TRBJ2-2	.	.	CATTKMISGELFF	TGTGCCACCACTAAAATGATTAGCGGGGAGCTGTTTTTT
TRBV28	TRBJ2-6	TRBD1	.	CASSPGQGWSGANVLTF	TGTGCCAGCAGTCCGGGACAGGGATGGTCTGGGGCCAACGTCCTGACTTTC
TRBV30	TRBJ2-7	TRBD1	.	CAWKSTGGAASEQYF	TGTGCCTGGAAATCGACAGGGGGCGCCGCCAGCGAGCAGTACTTC
TRBV6-1	TRBJ1-2	TRBD1	.	CASMKDRGYGYTF	TGTGCCAGCATGAAGGACAGGGGCTATGGCTACACCTTC
TRBV25-1	TRBJ1-2	.	.	CASSDFASYTF	TGTGCCAGCAGTGACTTTGCGAGCTACACCTTC
TRBV9	TRBJ2-7	.	.	CASSVGEVGYEQYF	TGTGCCAGCAGCGTCGGCGAGGTCGGGTACGAGCAGTACTTC
TRBV10-3	TRBJ1-6	TRBD1	.	CAISWDRNNSPLHF	TGTGCCATCAGTTGGGACAGAAATAATTCACCCCTCCACTTT
TRBV19	TRBJ1-5	.	.	CASTPAGLTNQPQHF	TGTGCCAGTACGCCCGCGGGGCTTACTAATCAGCCCCAGCATTTT
TRBV30	TRBJ2-7	.	.	CAWSVRHGYEQYF	TGTGCCTGGAGTGTTCGACACGGTTACGAGCAGTACTTC
TRBV28	TRBJ1-4	TRBD1	.	CASSPHRGTREKLFF	TGTGCCAGCAGTCCACACAGGGGTACACGGGAAAAACTGTTTTTT
TRBV15	TRBJ2-7	TRBD1	.	CATSKGGTGRRYEQYF	TGTGCCACCAGCAAAGGGGGGACAGGGAGAAGGTACGAGCAGTACTTC
TRBV10-2	TRBJ1-5	TRBD1	.	CASRGQINQPQHF	TGCGCCAGCAGGGGACAGATAAATCAGCCCCAGCATTTT
TRBV9	TRBJ1-1	.	once	CASSPRGTEAFF	TGTGCCAGCAGCCCCCGAGGTACTGAAGCTTTCTTT
TRBV29-1	TRBJ2-7	TRBD1	.	CSVRNRGLNGEQYF	TGCAGCGTTAGGAACAGGGGGCTTAATGGGGAGCAGTACTTC
TRBV28	TRBJ1-5	.	few	CASSLLTYSNQPQHF	TGTGCCAGCAGTCTCCTCACATATAGCAATCAGCCCCAGCATTTT
TRBV7-9	TRBJ1-3	TRBD1	once	CASSLSDRVRTIYF	TGTGCCAGCAGCCTCTCGGACAGGGTGCGGACCATATATTTT
TRBV7-2	TRBJ1-1	.	.	CASSLGRRGKHTEAFF	TGTGCCAGCAGCTTAGGACGAAGGGGAAAACACACTGAAGCTTTCTTT
TRBV6-5	TRBJ2-7	TRBD2	.	CASSSGGEGSYEQYF	TGTGCCAGCAGTTCCGGGGGGGAAGGCTCCTACGAGCAGTACTTC
TRBV2	TRBJ1-1	.	.	CASSDWRGFENTEAFF	TGTGCCAGCAGTGATTGGAGGGGCTTTGAGAACACTGAAGCTTTCTTT
TRBV28	TRBJ1-4	.	.	CASSVPGHGPNEKLFF	TGTGCCAGCAGTGTACCGGGACACGGCCCTAATGAAAAACTGTTTTTT
TRBV27	TRBJ2-7	.	.	CASSRAGEGEQYF	TGTGCCAGCTCCAGGGCAGGGGAGGGCGAGCAGTACTTC
TRBV6-5	TRBJ1-4	.	.	CASSSSLLRANEKLFF	TGTGCCAGCAGTTCAAGCCTACTTCGGGCTAATGAAAAACTGTTTTTT
TRBV6-6	TRBJ2-7	.	once	CASSRDQPYEQYF	TGTGCCAGCAGCCGGGATCAACCCTACGAGCAGTACTTC
TRBV28	TRBJ2-2	TRBD2	.	CASSSRLAGGLSGELFF	TGTGCCAGCAGTTCCCGACTAGCGGGGGGGCTCAGCGGGGAGCTGTTTTTT
TRBV5-1	TRBJ2-5	.	.	CASSLGAGGEGQYF	TGCGCCAGCAGCTTGGGGGCTGGCGGGGAAGGGCAGTACTTC
TRBV7-9	TRBJ1-1	.	once	CSSSGGTGINTEAFF	TGTTCCAGCAGCGGCGGTACAGGGATAAACACTGAAGCTTTCTTT